The rows below give T cell receptor beta chains drawn from one sample of a study of cytomegalovirus exposure and HLA in healthy donors. Profiling relied on immunoSEQ multiplex PCR, and the TCRdb table lists in-frame clones only, not all of them. Among around 160,000 clones listed, over 65% were seen once. Sequences were obtained from PBMCs. Receptors originate from a man between 40 and 49 years old in good health and CMV-seropositive. Each CDR3 is given without its conserved first and last residue. Each record gives: J gene, V gene, CDR3 protein.

TRBJ2-7 | TRBV11-3 | ASSLVGTRGEQY
TRBJ1-2 | TRBV6-5 | ASSPGQGRLGYT
TRBJ1-3 | TRBV29-1 | SVGISGNTIY
TRBJ1-4 | TRBV6-5 | ASSYSASGLNEKLF
TRBJ2-3 | TRBV27 | ASSPGTSGSWDTQY
TRBJ2-7 | TRBV6-5 | VAGEPYEQY
TRBJ2-3 | TRBV5-1 | ASSFSGTPADTQY
TRBJ2-5 | TRBV7-9 | ASSASRAWEETQY
TRBJ2-1 | TRBV7-3 | ASSLTPGGALLV
TRBJ1-2 | TRBV28 | ASFPGQGDYGYT
TRBJ1-1 | TRBV6-5 | ASSYQGQANTEAF
TRBJ1-1 | TRBV11-2 | ASSRRQENTEAF
TRBJ2-5 | TRBV30 | AWSAGETQY
TRBJ2-7 | TRBV7-8 | ASSANLQGYEQY
TRBJ1-2 | TRBV6-1 | ASSDSTGGTYGYT
TRBJ2-1 | TRBV30 | AWSVELAGVDEQF
TRBJ2-7 | TRBV27 | ASTTGQGASEQY
TRBJ2-3 | TRBV7-2 | ASSYQRGDTQY
TRBJ2-1 | TRBV25-1 | ASSESGQGRNEQF
TRBJ1-1 | TRBV6-1 | ASAFGGSNTEAF
TRBJ2-2 | TRBV30 | AWSGLAVNTGELF
TRBJ2-1 | TRBV7-7 | ASSLAGGLNEQF
TRBJ2-5 | TRBV9 | ASSVGGGGGETQY
TRBJ2-7 | TRBV5-1 | ASSFQGAYEQY